The following is a T cell receptor (beta chain) sequence with its context. The target antigen is unknown. A much larger clone sits a single nucleotide away, making a read error possible. Clones were read by immunoSEQ multiplex PCR, and TCRdb kept only the in-frame ones, dropping some. The sample lists roughly 320,000 clones; around 86% were seen once. The source of the sample is a study of shared clonotypes between healthy human individuals. In germline, CDR1 is SGHTS, CDR2 YDEGEE. V lost 0 bases, J lost 3 bases, and 4 bases lay in between. The CDR3 consists of 12 residues. Findings and caveats of the study: Clonotypes which were not shared had lower generation probabilities than clonotypes that all four donors shared.

This clonotype was sampled from a man younger than 30 in good health. This rearrangement joins TRBV5-8 to TRBJ2-7; D ambiguous. Source material: memory CD8+ T cells sorted from blood. Sample subset: CD45RO+ cells pooled with CCR7-negative TemRA cells. CDR3 in amino acids: CASSLGGYEQYF. The CDR3 DNA follows: TGTGCCAGCAGCTTGGGGGGCTACGAGCAGTACTTC. Complete variable domain (other parts from reference TRBV5-8 and TRBJ2-7): EAGVTQSPTHLIKTRGQQATLRCSPISGHTSVYWYQQALGLGLQFLLWYDEGEERNRGNFPPRFSGRQFPNYSSELNVNALELEDSALYLCASSLGGYEQYFGPGTRLTVT.